Ten or more counts support the clone carrying this TCR beta chain. The antigen remains unidentified. The data were obtained in a study of T cells after yellow fever vaccination. Each CDR3 protein is one row after TCRdb ran MiXCR on the 5' RACE reads. The sample holds around 110,000 distinct CDR3 sequences, 8.4% seen once. CDR3 length: 21 amino acids. Trimming pared 0 bases from V and 5 bases from J, leaving 31 bases between. Per germline, CDR1 LGHNA and CDR2 YNFKEQ. Study-level results: Repertoires obtained by FACS sorting could include abundant clonotypes that entered as contaminants from the bulk population.

The sequences come from CD8+ T cells sorted from PBMCs, collected 45 days after the yellow fever booster vaccination. V gene TRBV4-2 combines with J gene TRBJ2-5; perhaps D is TRBD1 or TRBD2 (6 bases each). This receptor was obtained from a man aged 25-45 years who received the YFV17D yellow fever vaccine. This chain's CDR3 is CASSQEAGMFLGGERSETQYF. DNA of the CDR3: TGTGCCAGCAGCCAAGAGGCGGGAATGTTTCTAGGGGGAGAGCGGTCGGAGACCCAGTACTTC.